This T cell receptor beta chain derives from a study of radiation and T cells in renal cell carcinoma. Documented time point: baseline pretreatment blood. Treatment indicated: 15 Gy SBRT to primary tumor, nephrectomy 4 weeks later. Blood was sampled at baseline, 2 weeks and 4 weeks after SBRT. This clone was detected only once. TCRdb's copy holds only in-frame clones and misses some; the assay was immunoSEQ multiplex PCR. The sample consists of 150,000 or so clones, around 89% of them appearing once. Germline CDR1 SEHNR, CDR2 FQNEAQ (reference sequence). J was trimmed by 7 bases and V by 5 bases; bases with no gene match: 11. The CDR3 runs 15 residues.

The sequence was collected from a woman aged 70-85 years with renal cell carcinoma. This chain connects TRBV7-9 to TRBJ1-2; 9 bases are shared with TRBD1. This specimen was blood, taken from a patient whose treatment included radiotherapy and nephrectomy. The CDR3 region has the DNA TGTGCCAGCAGCCAGGACGGACAGGGGACTGGTGGCTACACCTTC. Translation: CASSQDGQGTGGYTF.